Below, one T cell receptor (beta chain) is given with its context. TCRbeta library preparation incorporated unique molecular identifiers. From the PCR reads, TCRdb called clonotypes with MiXCR, one entry per CDR3 protein. The repertoire holds 350,000 to 400,000 distinct CDR3 sequences, with about an eighth as singletons. Trimming took 1 base from V and 3 from J, leaving 12 bases between them. In germline, CDR1 is SGHAT, CDR2 FQNNGV. This CDR3 contains 16 residues. These data are taken from a study of T-cell reconstitution after alpha-beta-depleted transplantation in children. The chain is built from TRBV11-2 and TRBJ2-2, with D perhaps TRBD1 (5 bases). The receptor's source is a human donor who donated a stem cell graft to a child with Fanconi anemia. This specimen consisted of PBMCs, obtained from the stem cell graft. The CDR3, as DNA: TGTGCCAGCAGCTTAGGGGGCAGGGTGGACACCGGGGAGCTGTTTTTT. The encoded protein is CASSLGGRVDTGELFF.